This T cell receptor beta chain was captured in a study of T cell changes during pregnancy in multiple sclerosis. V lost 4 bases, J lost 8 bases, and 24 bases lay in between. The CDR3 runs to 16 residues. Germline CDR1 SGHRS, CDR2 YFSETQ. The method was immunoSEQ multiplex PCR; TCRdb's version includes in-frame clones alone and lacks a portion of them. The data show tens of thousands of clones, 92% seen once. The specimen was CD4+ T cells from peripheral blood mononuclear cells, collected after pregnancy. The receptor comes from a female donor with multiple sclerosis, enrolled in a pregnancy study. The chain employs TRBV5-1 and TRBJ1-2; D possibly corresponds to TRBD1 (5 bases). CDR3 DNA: TGCGCCAGCAGCCTGGTCGGGGGAGAATGGTCGGACGGCTACACCTTC. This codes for CASSLVGGEWSDGYTF.